The entry that follows covers one T cell receptor beta chain sequence. Between the trimmed V and J ends, which lost 2 bases and 8 bases, there was a span of 19 bases. Germline V gene data show CDR1 as KGHSH and CDR2 as LQKENI. The CDR3 is 17 amino acids. The data are from a study of blood T cell repertoires in COVID-19. Study overall: The United States, Italy and Spain provided the acute and convalescent COVID-19 samples. PBMCs, B-cell-depleted T cells, or T cells provided the cDNA or gDNA that made up the material.

Authors' processing steps: Nucleated cell number was recorded as an estimate derived from reference gene primer amplification. Libraries were prepared by immunoSEQ multiplex PCR; TCRdb keeps only in-frame clonotypes and omits some of them. V and J calls and clone size follow that table, whereas D and trimming were derived from the DNA. The sample lists some 69,000 clones; roughly 87% were seen once. This receptor was obtained from a woman aged 45-65 years with active COVID-19. The V call is TRBV18, the J call TRBJ1-6; no firm D call. The sample comprised peripheral blood. The CDR3 protein is CASSPSGLPITDSPLHF. As DNA, the CDR3 is TGTGCCAGCTCACCAAGCGGGTTGCCTATTACGGATTCACCCCTCCACTTT.